This TCR beta chain was identified during a study of shared clonotypes between healthy human individuals. About the study: Serving as donors were a couple of women and three men, whose ages spanned 18 to 49. Points from the study as a whole: Shared clonotypes: 4.5% to 5% naive CD4, about 3.3% naive CD8, 2.3% memory CD4, 0.4% memory CD8.

Details on this clone: Antigen specificity is unknown.

The data were produced by immunoSEQ multiplex PCR, yet TCRdb's version contains in-frame clones alone and is incomplete. The sample records some 500,000 clones, roughly 95% being singletons. The V end was cut by 0 bases, the J end by 3 bases, with 15 bases between. The CDR3 length is 17 residues. Germline loops: CDR1 MNHNS, CDR2 SASEGT. The chain uses TRBV6-1 and TRBJ1-5, with no clear D. The sequence was obtained from a woman younger than 45 in good health. Sequencing input: naive CD4+ T cells sorted from blood. Subset of the sample: CD45RA+ positively selected. In nucleotides, the CDR3 is TGTGCCAGCAGTGAAGCGCTGGGAGCCGCCATCAATCAGCCCCAGCATTTT. Translation gives CASSEALGAAINQPQHF.